The clone carrying this T cell receptor (beta chain) occurred a few times. Trimming stripped 5 bases from V and 4 bases from J, with 15 bases between. Germline CDR1 SSHAT, CDR2 FNYEAQ (reference sequence). The CDR3 totals 14 residues. This entry comes from a study of T cells after yellow fever vaccination. Each CDR3 protein is one row after TCRdb ran MiXCR on the 5' RACE reads. This repertoire shows approximately 250,000 distinct CDR3 sequences, 6.7% found once; its top ten account for more than 0.85%. The receptor was derived from a man aged 25 to 40 who received the YFV17D yellow fever vaccine. The sample here was CD4+ T cells sorted from PBMCs, taken on the day of the yellow fever booster vaccination. V usage is TRBV7-7 and J usage is TRBJ2-7; D might be TRBD1 (6 bases). In DNA form, the CDR3 reads TGTGCCAGCAGCCCCACAGGGTCGGTTTACGAGCAGTACTTC. It codes for CASSPTGSVYEQYF.